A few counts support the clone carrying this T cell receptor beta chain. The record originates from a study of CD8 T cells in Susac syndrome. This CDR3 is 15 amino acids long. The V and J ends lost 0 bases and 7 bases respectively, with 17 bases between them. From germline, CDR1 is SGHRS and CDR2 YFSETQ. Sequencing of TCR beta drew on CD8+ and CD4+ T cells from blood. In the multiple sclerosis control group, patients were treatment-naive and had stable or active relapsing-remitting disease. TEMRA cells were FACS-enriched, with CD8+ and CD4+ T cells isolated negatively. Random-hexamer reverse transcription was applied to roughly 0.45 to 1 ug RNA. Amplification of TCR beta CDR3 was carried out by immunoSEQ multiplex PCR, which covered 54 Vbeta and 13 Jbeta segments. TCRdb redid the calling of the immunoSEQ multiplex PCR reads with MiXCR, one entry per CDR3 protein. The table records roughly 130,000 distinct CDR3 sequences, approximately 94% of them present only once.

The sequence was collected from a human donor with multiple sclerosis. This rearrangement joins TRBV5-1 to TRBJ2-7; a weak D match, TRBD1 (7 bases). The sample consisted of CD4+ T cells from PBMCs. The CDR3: CASSLDAGQGGEQYF. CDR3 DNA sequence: TGCGCCAGCAGCTTGGACGCAGGGCAGGGGGGAGAGCAGTACTTC.